The next 27 T cell receptor beta chains were all read from a single sample in a study of blood T cell repertoires in COVID-19. Sequenced by immunoSEQ multiplex PCR; TCRdb stores in-frame clones only, minus some. The sample shows about 370,000 clones, about 90% of them seen only once. The specimen was peripheral blood. The receptors were gathered from a man between 18 and 35 years old with active or convalescent COVID-19.

The CDR3 DNA sequence: TGTGCCAGCAGCTTCGAACAATATGGCTACACCTTC. This encodes CASSFEQYGYTF. The rearrangement uses TRBV7-9 and TRBJ1-2; D is unclear. The V end lost 3 bases, the J end lost 5 bases, and 7 bases lay between the germline ends. This CDR3 has 12 residues. Germline loops: CDR1 SEHNR, CDR2 FQNEAQ (reference sequence).

This chain joins TRBV2 and TRBJ1-1, with a possible D match to TRBD1 (6 bases). Trimming stripped 6 bases from V and 14 bases from J, with 16 bases between. Germline V gene sequence: CDR1 SNHLY, CDR2 FYNNEI. This CDR3 comprises 11 residues. CDR3 in amino acids: CASRTTGPGFF. CDR3 sequence (DNA): TGTGCCAGCAGAACCACAGGGCCAGGCTTCTTT.

The V gene is TRBV6-4, the J gene TRBJ2-3; TRBD2 matches 10 bases. J lost 2 bases, V lost 6 bases, and 5 bases had no gene match. Germline assignment: CDR1 MRHNA and CDR2 SNTAGT. The CDR3 contains 15 residues. The CDR3 region has the DNA TGTGCCAGCAGCTCCAGCGGGGGGGCCACAGATACGCAGTATTTT. This codes for CASSSSGGATDTQYF.

The chain joins TRBV11-3 to TRBJ2-1; 12 bases align to TRBD2. This CDR3 is 15 amino acids long. Germline V gene data show CDR1 as SGHNT and CDR2 as YENEEA. Unmatched junction bases numbered 3, after V lost 5 bases and J lost 4 bases. The CDR3, as DNA: TGTGCCAGCAGCAACGGACTAGCGGGATACAATGAGCAGTTCTTC. It specifies CASSNGLAGYNEQFF.

This rearrangement joins TRBV6-5 to TRBJ1-2; D uncertain. Looked up from germline, CDR1 is MNHEY and CDR2 is SVGAGI. CDR3 length: 11 amino acids. The ends were cut back, 7 bases at V and 2 bases at J, with 5 bases in the middle. CDR3 amino acids: CASTVNYGYTF. The CDR3, as DNA: TGTGCCAGCACGGTGAACTATGGCTACACCTTC.

The CDR3 region is CASSEVAAKNIQYF. The DNA for the CDR3 is TGTGCCAGCAGTGAGGTAGCGGCCAAAAACATTCAGTACTTC. J is TRBJ2-4 and V is TRBV6-1; D perhaps matches TRBD2 (5 bases). The CDR3 is made up of 14 amino acids. Germline loops: CDR1 MNHNS, CDR2 SASEGT. V was clipped by 3 bases and J by 1 base, with 7 bases between them.

The gene calls are TRBV28 and TRBJ1-5; D ambiguous. The CDR3 sequence is 12 residues long. Germline values: CDR1 MDHEN, CDR2 SYDVKM. CDR3 DNA sequence: TGTGCATCGCAGGATAGCAATCAGCCCCAGCATTTT. Translated: CASQDSNQPQHF.

The CDR3 DNA reads TGCAGTGCTAGACACACACATGAGCAGTTCTTC. It codes for CSARHTHEQFF. The chain couples TRBV20-1 to TRBJ2-1; D gene ambiguous. V was trimmed by 2 bases and J by 8 bases, leaving 7 bases between them. The CDR3 is 11 residues long. CDR1 is DFQATT, CDR2 SNEGSKA, per germline (reference sequence).

This clone appeared a single time. V and J are TRBV4-3 and TRBJ1-2; possible D gene TRBD1, 6 bases. Trimming removed 2 bases at V and 3 bases at J, with 16 bases between. This CDR3 comprises 16 residues. The germline gives CDR1 LGHNA, CDR2 YSLEER. CDR3 residues: CASSQLGAGDDYGYTF. CDR3 DNA sequence: TGCGCCAGCAGCCAACTGGGAGCAGGGGACGACTATGGCTACACCTTC.

The chain carries TRBV7-3 and TRBJ2-2; TRBD1 aligns across 9 bases. CDR3 length: 15 residues. Trimming cost V 5 bases and J 5 bases; bases outside gene matches: 6. Germline V gives CDR1 SGHTA, CDR2 FQGTGA. The CDR3 region is CASSVRDRVTGELFF. The CDR3 DNA reads as TGTGCCAGCAGCGTCCGGGACAGGGTGACCGGGGAGCTGTTTTTT. The variable domain in full, with the rest retrieved from reference TRBV7-3 and TRBJ2-2, is GAGVSQTPSNKVTEKGKYVELRCDPISGHTALYWYRQSLGQGPEFLIYFQGTGAADDSGLPNDRFFAVRPEGSVSTLKIQRTERGDSAVYLCASSVRDRVTGELFFGEGSRLTVL.

Note on this clone: At the DNA level, this CDR3 is encoded by other sequences in the same sample as well. The chain employs TRBV5-1 and TRBJ1-1, with 9 bases aligning to TRBD1. CDR1 is SGHRS, CDR2 YFSETQ, per germline. Trimming at V came to 0 bases and at J to 1 base, leaving 1 base not matched to a gene. The CDR3 has 15 residues. The chain's CDR3 is CASSLGDRANTEAFF. The CDR3 nucleotides are TGCGCCAGCAGCTTGGGGGACAGGGCGAACACTGAAGCTTTCTTT.

V is TRBV3-1 (or the pseudogene TRBV3-2) and J is TRBJ2-2, with 15 bases aligning to TRBD2. Trimming cost V 6 bases and J 4 bases; bases outside gene matches: 12. This CDR3 contains 19 residues. Germline CDR1 is LGHDT and CDR2 is YNNKEL (reference sequence). The CDR3 here is CASSPGGLAGGRGTGELFF. The CDR3 DNA follows: TGTGCCAGCAGTCCCGGTGGACTAGCGGGGGGGCGTGGCACCGGGGAGCTGTTTTTT.

The chain has TRBV7-3 and TRBJ1-6; 7 nucleotides match TRBD1. This CDR3 has 17 residues. The germline CDR1 and CDR2 sequences are SGHTA and FQGTGA. V was clipped by 3 bases and J by 5 bases; unmatched bases: 10. The CDR3 here is CASSFPEETGDNSPLHF. In nucleotides, the CDR3 is TGTGCCAGCAGCTTTCCCGAAGAAACAGGGGATAATTCACCCCTCCACTTT.

The chain has TRBV12-5 and TRBJ2-1; 7 bases line up with TRBD1. The CDR3 has 16 residues. V dropped 1 base and J dropped 0; count of bases not matched to a gene: 3. Germline V gives CDR1 LGHNT, CDR2 FRNRAP. The CDR3 here is CASGLATGSSYNEQFF. In nucleotides, the CDR3 is TGTGCTAGTGGTTTGGCGACAGGGAGCTCCTACAATGAGCAGTTCTTC. Looking up the rest from reference TRBV12-5 and TRBJ2-1 gives the full variable domain: DARVTQTPRHKVTEMGQEVTMRCQPILGHNTVFWYRQTMMQGLELLAYFRNRAPLDDSGMPKDRFSAEMPDATLATLKIQPSEPRDSAVYFCASGLATGSSYNEQFFGPGTRLTVL.

J is TRBJ1-2 and V is TRBV28, with a possible D match to TRBD1 (5 bases). CDR1 is MDHEN, CDR2 SYDVKM, per germline. V lost 2 bases, J lost 4 bases, and 14 bases lay in between. The CDR3 is 15 amino acids. CDR3 loop: CASSLPQGVRYGYTF. The CDR3 DNA reads as TGTGCCAGCAGTTTACCCCAGGGCGTCCGCTATGGCTACACCTTC.

The chain joins TRBV14 to TRBJ2-1; tentatively, D is TRBD2 (5 bases). Germline V CDR1 and CDR2: SGHDN, FVKESK. The CDR3 has 14 residues. V lost 1 base and J 9 bases, leaving 13 bases between the germline ends. This CDR3 reads CASSQVAGSFEQFF. In DNA, the CDR3 is TGTGCCAGCAGCCAAGTGGCTGGGAGCTTTGAGCAGTTCTTC.

The CDR3 loop reads CASLSRDWNTGELFF. The CDR3 nucleotides are TGTGCCAGCCTAAGCCGGGACTGGAACACCGGGGAGCTGTTTTTT. The chain carries TRBV6-5 and TRBJ2-2, with D perhaps TRBD2 (6 bases). V was cut by 8 bases and J by 1 base, with 14 bases left in between. The CDR3 covers 15 residues. Germline lookup yields CDR1 MNHEY and CDR2 SVGAGI.

The chain uses TRBV5-1 and TRBJ2-7; D remains unclear. The length of the CDR3 is 14 residues. The V and J ends lost 0 bases and 0 bases respectively, with 7 bases between them. In germline, CDR1 is SGHRS, CDR2 YFSETQ. In DNA, the CDR3 is TGCGCCAGCAGCTTGGAGATTAGCTCCTACGAGCAGTACTTC. As protein: CASSLEISSYEQYF.

This chain connects TRBV30 to TRBJ1-2, with D unresolved. This CDR3 has 12 residues. Deletions cut 7 bases from V and 4 bases from J, with 13 bases between. From germline, CDR1 is GTSNPN and CDR2 SVGIG (reference sequence). DNA for the CDR3: TGTGCCTTTTCGGAGCAGTCCTATGGCTACACCTTC. Its protein product is CAFSEQSYGYTF.

Regarding this clone: Mismatch with germline at one junction end may stem from a read error. This chain links TRBV7-7 with TRBJ2-1, with 13 bases that match TRBD2. The CDR3 is made up of 15 amino acids. CDR1 and CDR2 (germline): SSHAT, FNYEAQ (reference sequence). CDR3 amino acids: CASSPRLAGGNEQFF. DNA of the CDR3: TGTGCTAGCAGCCCAAGACTAGCGGGAGGCAATGAGCAGTTCTTC.

V gene TRBV19 combines with J gene TRBJ2-2; the D gene is possibly TRBD1 (6 bases). Germline-derived CDR1 and CDR2 are LNHDA and SQIVND (reference sequence). V dropped 3 bases and J dropped 4 bases, with 12 bases sitting between them. The CDR3 runs 15 residues. In DNA, the CDR3 is TGTGCCAGTAGTATCGTCCAGGGGACCACCGGGGAGCTGTTTTTT. It specifies CASSIVQGTTGELFF.

V is TRBV2 and J is TRBJ1-2, with 7 positions matching TRBD1. Germline V gene lookup returns CDR1 SNHLY and CDR2 FYNNEI. The CDR3 is made up of 15 amino acids. V shed 11 bases and J 8 bases; nucleotides not matched to a gene: 20. The CDR3 is CARPRDSLVSGGYTF. Written as DNA, the CDR3 is TGTGCCCGTCCCCGGGACAGTCTAGTATCGGGAGGCTACACCTTC.

This clone was seen just once. The chain combines TRBV11-2 with TRBJ1-1; D is undetermined. The CDR3 extends over 12 amino acids. Germline-derived CDR1 and CDR2 are SGHAT and FQNNGV. V was shortened by 5 bases and J by 4 bases, with 8 bases between the two germline ends. This CDR3 is CASSAVATEAFF. As DNA, the CDR3 is TGTGCCAGCAGCGCGGTGGCCACTGAAGCTTTCTTT.

This clone was observed a few times. The rearrangement joins TRBV28 to TRBJ1-6; 7 bases fit TRBD1. This CDR3 region has 15 residues. V trimming: 2 bases; J trimming: 4 bases; junction bases outside the gene matches: 2. The germline gives CDR1 MDHEN, CDR2 SYDVKM. The CDR3 nucleotides are TGTGCCAGCAGTTTAGCGGGACAGTATAATTCACCCCTCCACTTT. Its translation: CASSLAGQYNSPLHF.

J is TRBJ1-1 and V is TRBV4-3, with 9 bases that match TRBD1. The CDR3 contains 15 residues. Germline V gives CDR1 LGHNA, CDR2 YSLEER. J gave up 5 bases and V 1 base, and 5 bases lay outside the gene matches. DNA of the CDR3: TGCGCCAGCAGCCAAGGGACAGGGGTCGGTACTGAAGCTTTCTTT. Translating it yields CASSQGTGVGTEAFF.

The chain couples TRBV9 to TRBJ1-5; 9 nucleotides align to TRBD1. The CDR3 covers 15 residues. Looked up from germline, CDR1 is SGDLS and CDR2 is YYNGEE. The V gene end was trimmed by 2 bases and the J gene end by 5 bases; junction bases not matched to a gene: 5. CDR3 DNA sequence: TGTGCCAGCAGCGTGGGGACAGGGTCTTATCAGCCCCAGCATTTT. This codes for CASSVGTGSYQPQHF.

V is TRBV2 and J is TRBJ2-3; 11 positions match TRBD1. From germline, CDR1 is SNHLY and CDR2 FYNNEI. With 9 bases clipped from V and 6 bases from J, the junction kept 8 bases outside the gene matches. This CDR3 comprises 14 residues. This chain's CDR3 is CASVWDRGTDTQYF. The CDR3 bases are TGTGCCAGTGTTTGGGACAGGGGGACGGATACGCAGTATTTT.